This TCR beta chain was recorded in a study of blood T cell repertoires in COVID-19. Whole-study context: In each case, the material was cDNA or gDNA derived from T cells, B-cell-depleted T cells, or PBMCs.

Generated by immunoSEQ multiplex PCR, the TCRdb table keeps only in-frame clones and is missing some. The sample records under 300,000 clones, approximately 79% being singletons. This clone has more than one count but fewer than ten. The sequence was obtained from a woman older than 75 with active or convalescent COVID-19. Specimen: peripheral blood.

CDR3 sequence (DNA): TGTGCCAGCAGCACACAGGACAGGGTCGGAACTGAAGCTTTCTTT. This codes for CASSTQDRVGTEAFF. This chain uses TRBV7-9 with TRBJ1-1; 8 bases map to TRBD1. Trimming cost V 5 bases and J 5 bases; bases outside gene matches: 10. The CDR3 totals 15 residues. CDR1 and CDR2 from the germline V gene are SEHNR and FQNEAQ (reference sequence).